Listed here are 13 T cell receptor beta chains from one sample, sequenced in a study of beta chain features in type 1 diabetes (dated 2018 in TCRdb). The method was the immunoSEQ multiplex PCR assay. All of the isolated RNA was reverse transcribed with the High Capacity cDNA Reverse Transcription Kit, so expressed TCRB transcripts were sequenced. TCRdb's version of the immuneACCESS table is confined to in-frame rearrangements and falls short of the full clone set. An unresolved V gene accounts for under half of the shortfall where checked; the remainder is of unknown origin. The sample includes about 270,000 clones, with 11% to 15% observed a single time. The ten largest account for roughly 0.024% of the sample. The material sequenced was naive CD4+ T cells from blood. This sample's cell subset or site label indicates: true naive CD4+ T cells. The source is a woman aged 40 to 50 in good health.

This clone was seen a few times. This sequence joins TRBV7-9 and TRBJ2-4; 7 nucleotides line up with TRBD1. V was pared by 1 base and J by 1 base, with 1 base of the junction left unmatched. This CDR3 contains 15 residues. CDR1 is SEHNR, CDR2 FQNEAQ, per germline (reference sequence). The CDR3 bases are TGTGCCAGCAGCTTAGGACAGGGCGCCAAAAACATTCAGTACTTC. Its protein product is CASSLGQGAKNIQYF.

The chain is built from TRBV5-1 and TRBJ1-2, with 7 bases that match TRBD1. Germline CDR1 and CDR2: SGHRS and YFSETQ. J gave up 8 bases and V 3 bases, and 7 bases lay outside the gene matches. The CDR3 is made up of 13 amino acids. For the CDR3, the DNA is TGCGCCAGCAGCTCCACAGGGGAAGACGGCTACACCTTC. It encodes CASSSTGEDGYTF.

Only a few counts were recorded for this clone. The CDR3 sequence: CASSVRSYEQYF. CDR3 nucleotides: TGTGCCAGCAGTGTACGGAGCTACGAGCAGTACTTC. The rearrangement links TRBV6-1 to TRBJ2-7; no reliable D call. Germline V gives CDR1 MNHNS, CDR2 SASEGT. V gave up 4 bases and J gave up 3 bases, with 7 bases separating them. This CDR3 region has 12 residues.

The chain is built from TRBV9 and TRBJ1-2, with D possibly TRBD1 on 5 matching bases. V was cut by 2 bases and J by 4 bases, with 12 bases left in between. The germline V gene encodes CDR1 SGDLS and CDR2 YYNGEE. This CDR3 is built from 14 residues. The chain's CDR3 is CASSVNTGVYGYTF. The CDR3, as DNA: TGTGCCAGCAGCGTGAACACAGGCGTCTATGGCTACACCTTC.

This rearrangement joins TRBV19 to TRBJ2-2, with D perhaps TRBD1 (6 bases). The V end was cut by 5 bases, the J end by 5 bases, with 15 bases between. This CDR3 has 15 amino acids. The germline CDR1 and CDR2 sequences are LNHDA and SQIVND (reference sequence). CDR3 DNA sequence: TGTGCCAGTAGTCCAGGTGGGGGCGGAACCGGGGAGCTGTTTTTT. Translated: CASSPGGGGTGELFF.

The rearrangement links TRBV5-1 to TRBJ2-1; 11 bases align to TRBD2. The CDR3 extends over 14 amino acids. Losses at the gene ends were 3 bases for V and 10 bases for J; bases not matched to a gene: 6. CDR1 and CDR2 from the germline V gene are SGHRS and YFSETQ. CDR3 protein: CASSYSGGAGEQFF. CDR3 nucleotide sequence: TGCGCCAGCAGCTATAGCGGGGGGGCCGGGGAGCAGTTCTTC.

The rearrangement joins TRBV11-2 to TRBJ2-3; a weak D match, TRBD2 (7 bases). V lost 1 base and J 5 bases, leaving 16 bases between the germline ends. The CDR3 loop spans 16 amino acids. Germline V lookup: CDR1 SGHAT, CDR2 FQNNGV. CDR3 sequence (DNA): TGTGCCAGCAGCTTAGTGGGGGGGCGCAATATAGATACGCAGTATTTT. Its protein is CASSLVGGRNIDTQYF.

The chain combines TRBV29-1 with TRBJ2-6; 7 nucleotides align to TRBD1. The CDR3 sequence is 15 residues long. With 5 bases clipped from V and 0 bases from J, the junction kept 4 bases outside the gene matches. Per germline, CDR1 SQVTM and CDR2 ANQGSEA. The CDR3 DNA reads TGCAGCGTTCGACAGGGTAACTCTGGGGCCAACGTCCTGACTTTC. It is translated as CSVRQGNSGANVLTF.

This clone was counted only a few times. The V and J genes are TRBV7-2 and TRBJ2-7, with 7 bases aligning to TRBD2. V shed 3 bases and J 2 bases; nucleotides not matched to a gene: 4. CDR3 length equals 14 residues. The germline V gene has CDR1 SGHTA and CDR2 FQGNSA. The CDR3 nucleotides read TGTGCCAGCAGCTTCCTAGCGGCCCCCTACGAGCAGTACTTC. Translated: CASSFLAAPYEQYF.

The chain is built from TRBV7-9 and TRBJ1-4, with TRBD1 matching 7 bases. Germline loops: CDR1 SEHNR, CDR2 FQNEAQ (reference sequence). The CDR3 has 14 amino acids. V shed 5 bases and J 8 bases; nucleotides not matched to a gene: 8. Here the CDR3 reads CASSLAGGDEKLFF. CDR3 sequence (DNA): TGTGCCAGCAGCCTGGCAGGGGGTGACGAAAAACTGTTTTTT.

This chain's CDR3 is CASSMAVTDTQYF. The DNA of the CDR3 is TGTGCCAGTAGTATGGCCGTCACAGATACGCAGTATTTT. The chain uses TRBV19 and TRBJ2-3, with D hard to call. CDR1 LNHDA and CDR2 SQIVND come from the germline V gene (reference sequence). V was trimmed by 3 bases and J by 2 bases, leaving 6 bases between them. This CDR3 has 13 amino acids.

The chain has TRBV7-2 and TRBJ2-7; D call uncertain. This CDR3 is 14 amino acids long. With 3 bases removed from V and 1 base from J, the gap between germline ends came to 10 bases. Germline loops: CDR1 SGHTA, CDR2 FQGNSA. CDR3 DNA: TGTGCCAGCAGCTTCCAGGTCGAGTCCTACGAGCAGTACTTC. As protein: CASSFQVESYEQYF.

This chain joins TRBV5-4 and TRBJ1-1; the D gene is possibly TRBD1 (5 bases). Trimming shortened V by 0 bases and J by 3 bases, and 9 bases separated the two germline ends. CDR1 and CDR2 (germline): SGHNT, YYREEE (reference sequence). This CDR3 spans 14 amino acids. The CDR3 coding sequence is TGTGCCAGCAGCTTGGGTGGGGGGGACACTGAAGCTTTCTTT. Its protein product is CASSLGGGDTEAFF.